This TCR beta chain comes out of a study of blood T cell repertoires in COVID-19. Whole-study context: T cells, B-cell-depleted T cells, or PBMCs provided the cDNA or gDNA that served as material.

About this clone: The sample holds other DNA sequences that translate to the same CDR3.

Cohort allocation depended upon clinical history that participants reported. Each exposed participant met a COVID-19 case in the 2 weeks preceding study entry. Under the authors' procedure: Reference gene primer amplification gave estimated nucleated cell counts. Sequenced by immunoSEQ multiplex PCR; TCRdb stores in-frame clones only, minus some. V and J calls and clone size are copied from that table; D and trimming were computed from the DNA. The sample holds some 400,000 clones; 91% are singletons and the top ten take over 0.7%. V shed 5 bases and J 1 base; nucleotides not matched to a gene: 1. The CDR3 length is 13 residues.

Sample: PBMCs or T cells enriched from blood (not recorded which). The chain carries TRBV12-3 or TRBV12-4 and TRBJ1-1; 7 bases are a match to TRBD1. The receptor comes from a woman aged 35 to 49 who had been exposed to COVID-19. Written as DNA, the CDR3 is TGTGCCAGCAGTAGACAGGGGAACACTGAAGCTTTCTTT. It is translated as CASSRQGNTEAFF.